Included here is one TCR beta chain sequence, with context. Its cognate antigen is unknown. A read error may produce the germline difference seen at one junction end. TCR beta CDR3 regions were amplified from RNA. First-round RT-PCR targeting the TCR CDR3 was performed with the HTBI primer set. Using its own MiXCR run on the multiplex PCR reads, TCRdb lists one record per CDR3 protein. The sample includes about 710,000 distinct CDR3 sequences, around 17% of them seen just once. This sample stems from a study of T cells in Graves' hyperthyroidism and ophthalmopathy. Study as a whole: Blood was drawn when the patient was first diagnosed and still untreated.

General study points: Most thyroid clonotypes with frequency above 0.001 were detected in blood.

Stable hyperthyroidism: no ophthalmopathy progression over 18 months of follow-up. Participants, patients aged 18 to 65, had newly diagnosed hyperthyroidism with a duration under 2 months. Per the germline V gene, CDR1 is MGHRA and CDR2 is YSYEKL. CDR3 length equals 15 residues. The sequenced material came from blood. This chain links TRBV4-1 with TRBJ2-1, with 9 positions matching TRBD2. This clonotype was sampled from a man aged 18 to 29 with Graves' hyperthyroidism. The CDR3 DNA sequence: TGCGCCAGCAGCCAAGCGGGACTAGCCTACAGTGAGCAGTTCTTC. It translates to CASSQAGLAYSEQFF.